In this sample, the clone carrying this T cell receptor beta chain turned up a few times. Its matching antigen is unknown. These data belong to a study of CD8+ T cells in alopecia areata. Study-level background: Treated patients were given 5 to 10 mg oral tofacitinib twice daily.

Study results and caveats: There was only one nonresponder, so it was unclear how baseline CD8+ expansion relates to response.

RNA extraction and reverse transcription yielded cDNA as sequencing template. Profiled with immunoSEQ multiplex PCR; TCRdb holds only in-frame clones, not every one. The sample lists more than 150,000 clones, roughly three fifths occurring once. Treatment reported: oral pan-JAK inhibitor, 5-10 mg twice daily. Germline lookup yields CDR1 SNHLY and CDR2 FYNNEI. The CDR3 covers 13 residues. V was clipped by 6 bases and J by 1 base; unmatched bases: 2. This receptor was identified in a human donor with alopecia areata. This chain uses TRBV2 with TRBJ2-5; 7 nucleotides align to TRBD1. This sample comprised CD4+ T cells sorted from blood, obtained at week 4, from a patient treated with tofacitinib. The CDR3 loop is CASRWDSQETQYF. The DNA for the CDR3 is TGTGCCAGCAGGTGGGACAGCCAAGAGACCCAGTACTTC.